This TCR beta chain was identified during a study of blood T cell repertoires in COVID-19. The CDR3 is 13 residues long. V shed 3 bases and J shed 6 bases, with 12 bases lying between them. Germline V gene data show CDR1 as SGHDN and CDR2 as FVKESK. Only in-frame clones appear in the TCRdb table, and some are missing; sequencing was by immunoSEQ multiplex PCR. The sample lists 300,000 or so clones; approximately 84% were seen once. In terms of age and location, participants ranged from roughly 18 to 89 years and lived in under 30 US areas. The chain is built from TRBV14 and TRBJ2-7; unclear D gene. The sample was PBMCs or T cells enriched from blood (not recorded which). This TCR was sampled from a woman between 18 and 29 years old who had recovered from COVID-19. DNA for the CDR3: TGTGCCAGCAGCCACCGGATGGCTAGCGAGCAGTACTTC. Its translation: CASSHRMASEQYF.